The clone carrying this TCR beta chain was seen more than once but under ten times. The antigen is not known. This record belongs to a study of blood T cells in healthy people across ages. Notes on the study in general: Roughly linear age-related decline in beta diversity appeared, significant by age about 40.

Total RNA was extracted at no less than 6 micrograms per sample. Together with a sample-barcoded 5' primer, a J-beta primer mix was included in a second PCR lasting about 7 to 12 cycles. TCRdb processed the 5' RACE reads anew with MiXCR; each CDR3 protein has one entry. The sample consists of hundreds of thousands of distinct CDR3 sequences, 40% to 50% of them appearing once. CDR1 and CDR2 from the germline V gene are MNHEY and SVGAGI. The CDR3 has 13 amino acids. With 7 bases clipped from V and 4 bases from J, the junction kept 5 bases outside the gene matches. Input material: blood. This clonotype originated in a man aged 55 to 70 in good health. V usage is TRBV6-5 and J usage is TRBJ1-1; 8 nucleotides agree with TRBD1. In DNA form, the CDR3 reads TGTGCCAGCACTCGGGACAGGACCACTGAAGCTTTCTTT. Amino acids: CASTRDRTTEAFF.